The 18 T cell receptor beta chains presented below share a single source sample, sequenced in a study of blood T cell repertoires in COVID-19. Some clones are missing from TCRdb's copy, which holds only in-frame ones; the method was immunoSEQ multiplex PCR. The table lists 350,000 or so clones, about 87% of them singletons, with 1.5% to 2% in the top ten. The sample taken for sequencing was peripheral blood. Every receptor here comes from a woman aged 30 to 39 with COVID-19, enrolled during active disease.

The chain joins TRBV23-1 to TRBJ1-3, with D maybe TRBD1 (5 bases). TRBV23-1 counts as an open reading frame of uncertain function. This CDR3 is 15 amino acids long. V was shortened by 7 bases and J by 0 bases, with 13 bases between the two germline ends. In DNA form, the CDR3 reads TGCGCCAGCATTCCGGGGGAGTGCTCTGGAAACACCATATATTTT. Its protein product is CASIPGECSGNTIYF.

The chain employs TRBV18 and TRBJ2-1; no clear D gene. V was clipped by 0 bases and J by 3 bases, with 6 bases between them. CDR3 length: 14 amino acids. Germline V gene data show CDR1 as KGHSH and CDR2 as LQKENI. For the CDR3, the DNA is TGTGCCAGCTCACCACCAGCCCACTACAATGAGCAGTTCTTC. It codes for CASSPPAHYNEQFF.

The chain employs TRBV4-1 and TRBJ2-6; 7 bases align to TRBD2. This CDR3 is 17 amino acids long. Per the germline V gene, CDR1 is MGHRA and CDR2 is YSYEKL. Trimming at V came to 3 bases and at J to 1 base, leaving 6 bases not matched to a gene. The CDR3 DNA reads TGCGCCAGCAGCCAGGGGGGGTTGGTGTCTGGGGCCAACGTCCTGACTTTC. Translated, it gives CASSQGGLVSGANVLTF.

The DNA for the CDR3 is TGTGCCTGGGGGAACAGCTACTATGGCTACACCTTC. Its translation is CAWGNSYYGYTF. The gene calls are TRBV30 and TRBJ1-2; D is unclear. Germline CDR1 GTSNPN, CDR2 SVGIG (reference sequence). This CDR3 has 12 amino acids. The germline V and J ends were trimmed by 5 bases and 3 bases, with 10 bases remaining between them.

The chain uses TRBV28 and TRBJ1-2, with D uncertain. V was cut by 7 bases and J by 8 bases, with 17 bases left in between. Germline values: CDR1 MDHEN, CDR2 SYDVKM. CDR3 size: 13 residues. CDR3 coding DNA: TGTGCCAGCACTGTCGAGCCGCCCGCGGGCTACACCTTC. Translation: CASTVEPPAGYTF.

The rearrangement links TRBV12-3 or TRBV12-4 to TRBJ1-1; 7 positions match TRBD1. The CDR3 spans 12 residues. Losses at the gene ends were 5 bases for V and 11 bases for J; bases not matched to a gene: 8. DNA of the CDR3: TGTGCCAGCAGTACGTATACAGGGGAGGCTTTCTTT. As protein: CASSTYTGEAFF.

CDR3 sequence (DNA): TGTGCCAGCAGCTTTGGGAAGGGTAAGGGGCTTGGTGCTGGGGCCAACGTCCTGACTTTC. Translating gives CASSFGKGKGLGAGANVLTF. This chain links TRBV11-3 with TRBJ2-6; weak D call: TRBD1 (5 bases). The CDR3 has 20 residues. V was cut by 3 bases and J by 2 bases, with 23 bases left in between. From germline, CDR1 is SGHNT and CDR2 YENEEA.

Only a few counts were recorded for this clone. This chain joins TRBV5-1 and TRBJ1-3; TRBD1 aligns across 8 bases. CDR3 length equals 15 residues. Germline V gene sequence: CDR1 SGHRS, CDR2 YFSETQ. V trimming: 4 bases; J trimming: 3 bases; junction bases outside the gene matches: 6. CDR3 DNA sequence: TGCGCCAGCAGCCCCAGGGGGCTAGATGGAAACACCATATATTTT. The encoded protein is CASSPRGLDGNTIYF.

The genes are TRBV30 and TRBJ1-3; 10 positions match TRBD1. From germline, CDR1 is GTSNPN and CDR2 SVGIG (reference sequence). The CDR3 has 15 residues. This chain's CDR3 is CAANPDRGMGNTIYF. The CDR3 DNA follows: TGTGCTGCAAACCCGGACAGGGGGATGGGAAACACCATATATTTT.

The gene calls are TRBV20-1 and TRBJ1-2; 8 positions agree with TRBD1. Germline V gives CDR1 DFQATT, CDR2 SNEGSKA (reference sequence). The CDR3 covers 11 residues. The V gene end was trimmed by 7 bases and the J gene end by 6 bases; junction bases not matched to a gene: 4. CDR3 residues: CSGQGTDGYTF. In DNA form, the CDR3 reads TGCAGTGGACAGGGGACGGATGGCTACACCTTC.

The chain couples TRBV20-1 to TRBJ2-7; 9 nucleotides match TRBD1. CDR3 size: 14 residues. Losses at the gene ends were 3 bases for V and 2 bases for J; bases not matched to a gene: 5. The germline gives CDR1 DFQATT, CDR2 SNEGSKA (reference sequence). DNA for the CDR3: TGCAGTGCTAGTGGGACAGGGTACACCTACGAGCAGTACTTC. This codes for CSASGTGYTYEQYF.

J is TRBJ1-6 and V is TRBV19; weak D call: TRBD1 (6 bases). Germline V gene lookup returns CDR1 LNHDA and CDR2 SQIVND (reference sequence). The CDR3 totals 15 residues. V shed 3 bases and J shed 7 bases, with 13 bases lying between them. The CDR3 loop reads CASSIWAGANSPLHF. The CDR3 bases are TGTGCCAGTAGTATCTGGGCAGGGGCGAATTCACCCCTCCACTTT.

V and J are TRBV3-1 (or the pseudogene TRBV3-2) and TRBJ2-2; 8 bases match TRBD2. CDR1 LGHDT and CDR2 YNNKEL come from the germline V gene (reference sequence). V lost 10 bases and J lost 5; bases outside the gene matches: 9. The CDR3 covers 14 residues. DNA for the CDR3: TGTGCCACCGCACAGCGGGGGAGAACCGGGGAGCTGTTTTTT. It translates to CATAQRGRTGELFF.

The chain employs TRBV29-1 and TRBJ1-1; D uncertain. V gave up 6 bases and J gave up 1 base, with 12 bases separating them. The CDR3 has 13 amino acids. The germline CDR1 and CDR2 sequences are SQVTM and ANQGSEA. CDR3 amino acids: CSVRRHPNTEAFF. The CDR3 DNA reads as TGCAGCGTCCGACGACACCCGAACACTGAAGCTTTCTTT. The full variable domain, rest sourced from reference TRBV29-1 and TRBJ1-1, is SAVISQKPSRDICQRGTSLTIQCQVDSQVTMMFWYRQQPGQSLTLIATANQGSEATYESGFVIDKFPISRPNLTFSTLTVSNMSPEDSSIYLCSVRRHPNTEAFFGQGTRLTVV.

J is TRBJ2-3 and V is TRBV2, with 10 bases matching TRBD2. The CDR3 spans 15 residues. V shed 5 bases and J 4 bases; nucleotides not matched to a gene: 6. Germline V gene lookup returns CDR1 SNHLY and CDR2 FYNNEI. The CDR3 nucleotides are TGTGCCAGCAGTATTAGCGGGGGGCGTGCAGATACGCAGTATTTT. It encodes CASSISGGRADTQYF.

This clone has just one count. This chain connects TRBV5-4 to TRBJ1-1, with D possibly TRBD1 on 6 matching bases. This CDR3 is built from 14 residues. CDR1 and CDR2 (germline): SGHNT, YYREEE (reference sequence). The V end was cut by 1 base, the J end by 11 bases, with 18 bases between. The DNA for the CDR3 is TGTGCCAGCAGCTTGTTGAGTCGGGGGGCGAAGGCTTTCTTT. It yields the protein CASSLLSRGAKAFF. Variable domain in full (rest from reference TRBV5-4 and TRBJ1-1): ETGVTQSPTHLIKTRGQQVTLRCSSQSGHNTVSWYQQALGQGPQFIFQYYREEENGRGNFPPRFSGLQFPNYSSELNVNALELDDSALYLCASSLLSRGAKAFFGQGTRLTVV.

The chain employs TRBV30 and TRBJ1-5; TRBD1 is a possible D gene (6 bases). Germline loops: CDR1 GTSNPN, CDR2 SVGIG (reference sequence). V was cut by 0 bases and J by 0 bases, with 9 bases left in between. The CDR3 has 15 residues. The CDR3 sequence is CAWSVGGISNQPQHF. CDR3 sequence (DNA): TGTGCCTGGAGTGTAGGGGGAATTAGCAATCAGCCCCAGCATTTT.

The chain's CDR3 is CASSRRTSGNTGELFF. The CDR3 nucleotides are TGTGCCAGCAGTAGACGGACTAGCGGAAACACCGGGGAGCTGTTTTTT. The chain carries TRBV2 and TRBJ2-2; 10 positions match TRBD2. The CDR3 is 16 amino acids. With V trimmed by 5 bases and J by 2 bases, 5 bases remained unmatched. Per germline, CDR1 SNHLY and CDR2 FYNNEI.